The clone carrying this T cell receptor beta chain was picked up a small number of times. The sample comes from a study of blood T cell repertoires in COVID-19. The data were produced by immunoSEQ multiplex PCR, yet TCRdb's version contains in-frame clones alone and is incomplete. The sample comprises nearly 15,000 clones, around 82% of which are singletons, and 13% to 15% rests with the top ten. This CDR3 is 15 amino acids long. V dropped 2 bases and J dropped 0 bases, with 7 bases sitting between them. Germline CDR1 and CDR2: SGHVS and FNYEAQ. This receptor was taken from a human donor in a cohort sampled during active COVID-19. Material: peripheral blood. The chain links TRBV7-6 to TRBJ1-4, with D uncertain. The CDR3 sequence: CASSLQPATNEKLFF. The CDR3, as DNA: TGTGCCAGCAGCTTACAACCAGCAACTAATGAAAAACTGTTTTTT. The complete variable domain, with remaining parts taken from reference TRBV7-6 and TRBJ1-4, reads GAGVSQSPRYKVTKRGQDVALRCDPISGHVSLYWYRQALGQGPEFLTYFNYEAQQDKSGLPNDRFSAERPEGSISTLTIQRTEQRDSAMYRCASSLQPATNEKLFFGSGTQLSVL.